The 10 T cell receptor beta chains in this list originate from one sample, sequenced in a study of cytomegalovirus exposure and HLA in healthy donors. With 60 Vbeta and 13 Jbeta primers, the PCR was carried out. Using immunoSEQ multiplex PCR, the repertoire was profiled, and TCRdb retains in-frame clones only, with some absent. The table records more than 70,000 clones, around 80% of them present only once. The sequenced material came from PBMCs. These receptors all come from a man in his fifties in good health and CMV-seropositive.

The chain recombines TRBV4-3 with TRBJ2-2; D is possibly TRBD1 (6 bases). The CDR3 totals 18 residues. V shed 0 bases and J shed 4 bases, with 18 bases lying between them. Germline CDR1 and CDR2: LGHNA and YSLEER. DNA for the CDR3: TGCGCCAGCAGCCAAGACCTAGGCAGGGGAGCCGTCACCGGGGAGCTGTTTTTT. It is translated as CASSQDLGRGAVTGELFF.

The chain recombines TRBV29-1 with TRBJ2-1; perhaps TRBD2 as D (10 bases). This CDR3 has 19 amino acids. V was clipped by 4 bases and J by 7 bases, with 32 bases between them. CDR1 is SQVTM and CDR2 is ANQGSEA in the germline V gene. The CDR3 DNA reads TGCAGCGTTGTAAAGCCCTTGGGACAGGGTGATAGCGGGAGGAATGAGCAGTTCTTC. This translates into CSVVKPLGQGDSGRNEQFF.

The chain carries TRBV6-1 and TRBJ2-7; 9 bases are shared with TRBD2. Trimming at V came to 3 bases and at J to 5 bases, leaving 8 bases not matched to a gene. This CDR3 is 15 amino acids long. The germline gives CDR1 MNHNS, CDR2 SASEGT. The CDR3 spells CASSEGAGGGHEQYF. The DNA of the CDR3 is TGTGCCAGCAGTGAGGGAGCGGGAGGAGGCCACGAGCAGTACTTC.

V and J are TRBV6-1 and TRBJ1-5, with D unresolved. This CDR3 contains 14 residues. Germline V gives CDR1 MNHNS, CDR2 SASEGT. V lost 7 bases, J lost 4 bases, and 14 bases lay in between. This CDR3 is CASNPTNVNQPQHF. As DNA, the CDR3 is TGTGCCAGCAATCCGACTAACGTAAATCAGCCCCAGCATTTT.

The chain couples TRBV18 to TRBJ2-3, with 11 bases fitting TRBD2. Germline values: CDR1 KGHSH, CDR2 LQKENI. The CDR3 runs 18 residues. Trimming removed 1 base from V and 6 bases from J; junction bases left unmatched: 12. The CDR3: CASSPLSGTSGNTDTQYF. The DNA for the CDR3 is TGTGCCAGCTCACCACTCTCTGGGACTAGCGGAAACACGGATACGCAGTATTTT.

V and J are TRBV29-1 and TRBJ2-2; the match to TRBD1 covers 7 bases. Germline-derived CDR1 and CDR2 are SQVTM and ANQGSEA. This CDR3 region has 15 residues. The J segment lost 2 bases and the V segment lost 7 bases, leaving 10 bases of the junction unmatched. CDR3 residues: CSAAGDRLNTGELFF. The CDR3 nucleotides are TGCAGCGCTGCAGGGGACAGACTAAACACCGGGGAGCTGTTTTTT.

V usage is TRBV7-9 and J usage is TRBJ2-7; 7 bases match TRBD1. Trimming took 5 bases from V and 3 from J; bases not matched to a gene: 7. This CDR3 contains 14 residues. Looked up from germline, CDR1 is SEHNR and CDR2 is FQNEAQ (reference sequence). CDR3 protein: CASSAGTDLYEQYF. CDR3 bases: TGTGCCAGCAGCGCTGGGACAGACCTCTACGAGCAGTACTTC.

The chain recombines TRBV6-5 with TRBJ1-5, with TRBD1 identical over 7 bases. With 5 bases clipped from V and 6 bases from J, the junction kept 7 bases outside the gene matches. The CDR3 totals 14 residues. CDR1 and CDR2 (germline): MNHEY, SVGAGI. CDR3 in amino acids: CASSPGTAAQPQHF. The CDR3 DNA follows: TGTGCCAGCAGTCCCGGGACAGCCGCTCAGCCCCAGCATTTT.

CDR3 sequence reads: CASSFRVTDTQYF. In nucleotides, the CDR3 is TGTGCCAGCAGCTTCCGGGTCACAGATACGCAGTATTTT. The chain employs TRBV7-2 and TRBJ2-3, with D unclear. Germline V gene sequence: CDR1 SGHTA, CDR2 FQGNSA. Trimming took off 3 bases at V and 2 bases at J, with 6 bases between the two ends. The CDR3 extends over 13 amino acids.

This chain joins TRBV7-3 and TRBJ1-5, with 7 bases matching TRBD1. The CDR3 runs 15 residues. Per germline, CDR1 SGHTA and CDR2 FQGTGA. With 2 bases clipped from V and 2 bases from J, the junction kept 3 bases outside the gene matches. CDR3 in amino acids: CASSLDGQGNQPQHF. The CDR3 DNA reads TGTGCCAGCAGCTTAGACGGACAGGGCAATCAGCCCCAGCATTTT.